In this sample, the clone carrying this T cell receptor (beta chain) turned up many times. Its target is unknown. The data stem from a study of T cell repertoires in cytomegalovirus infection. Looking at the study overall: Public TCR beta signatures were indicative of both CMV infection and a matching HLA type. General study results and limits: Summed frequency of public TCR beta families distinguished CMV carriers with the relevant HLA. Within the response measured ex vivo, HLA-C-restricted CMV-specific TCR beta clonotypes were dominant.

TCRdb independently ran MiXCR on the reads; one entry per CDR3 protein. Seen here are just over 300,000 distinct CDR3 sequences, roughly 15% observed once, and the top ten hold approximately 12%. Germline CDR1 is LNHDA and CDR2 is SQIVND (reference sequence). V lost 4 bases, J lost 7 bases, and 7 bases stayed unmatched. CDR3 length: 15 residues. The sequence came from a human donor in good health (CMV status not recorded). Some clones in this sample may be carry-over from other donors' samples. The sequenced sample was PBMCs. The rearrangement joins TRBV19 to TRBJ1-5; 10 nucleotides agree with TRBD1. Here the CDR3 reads CASSNRDRGRQPQHF. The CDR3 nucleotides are TGTGCCAGTAGTAACCGGGACAGGGGAAGGCAGCCCCAGCATTTT.